What follows are 15 T cell receptor beta chains derived from one specimen sequenced in a study of Ad26.COV2.S vaccination and SARS-CoV-2 variants. Sample treatment: around 19 received Ad26.COV2.S at low or high dose, single or two shots; 5 received placebo; per-sample allocation not given. Collection of samples fell on day 63 after the first vaccine or placebo injection. The protocol was immunoSEQ multiplex PCR, while the TCRdb copy is restricted to in-frame clones and leaves out a portion. This sample has 300,000 to 500,000 clones, with around 85% found just once. The sample consisted of peripheral blood, taken in a trial of Ad26.COV2.S vaccine versus placebo. These receptor sequences come from a person between 18 and 59 years old who received the Ad26.COV2.S COVID-19 vaccine or a placebo.

Notes on this clone: Additional DNA sequences in this sample encode the identical CDR3. The V gene is TRBV7-9, the J gene TRBJ1-5, with 9 nucleotides matching TRBD1. The V and J ends lost 4 bases and 4 bases, in that order; junction bases with no gene match: 5. The CDR3 extends over 15 amino acids. The germline gives CDR1 SEHNR, CDR2 FQNEAQ (reference sequence). CDR3 DNA: TGTGCCAGCAGCTCATCCGGGACAGGGAATCAGCCCCAGCATTTT. It codes for CASSSSGTGNQPQHF.

J is TRBJ2-1 and V is TRBV4-1; D may be TRBD2 (5 bases). This CDR3 is 14 amino acids long. The germline V and J ends were trimmed by 6 bases and 4 bases, with 13 bases remaining between them. CDR1 MGHRA and CDR2 YSYEKL come from the germline V gene. The CDR3 loop is CASRTNREYNEQFF. The CDR3 coding sequence is TGCGCCAGCAGGACGAACCGGGAATACAATGAGCAGTTCTTC.

V is TRBV6-1 and J is TRBJ2-6, with D perhaps matching TRBD1 (6 bases). V dropped 3 bases and J dropped 4 bases, with 16 bases sitting between them. The CDR3 has 17 residues. CDR1 and CDR2 from the germline V gene are MNHNS and SASEGT. Here the CDR3 reads CASSDAGARPGANVLTF. In DNA, the CDR3 is TGTGCCAGCAGTGATGCAGGGGCCAGACCCGGGGCCAACGTCCTGACTTTC.

The CDR3 DNA reads TGTGCCAGCAGTGTACGGGGGTACTATGGCTACACCTTC. This translates into CASSVRGYYGYTF. The rearrangement joins TRBV2 to TRBJ1-2; the D gene is possibly TRBD1 (5 bases). The CDR3 extends over 13 amino acids. The germline V and J ends were trimmed by 4 bases and 3 bases, with 9 bases remaining between them. Germline V gene data show CDR1 as SNHLY and CDR2 as FYNNEI.

In this sample, this clone turned up a few times. The chain combines TRBV21-1 with TRBJ1-5. TRBV21-1 is a documented pseudogene. The CDR3 runs to 18 residues. The CDR3 DNA follows: TGTGCCAGCAGCAAAGAATGGTCGGAGGGCGGGGGGAATCAGCCCCAGCATTTT. It specifies CASSKEWSEGGGNQPQHF.

A single count supports this clone. This rearrangement joins TRBV7-8 to TRBJ2-6; no reliable D call. V lost 2 bases and J 0 bases, leaving 17 bases between the germline ends. CDR1 and CDR2 from the germline V gene are SGHVS and FQNEAQ. This CDR3 region has 19 residues. The CDR3 reads CASSLLAALLSSGANVLTF. In DNA form, the CDR3 reads TGTGCCAGCAGCTTATTGGCTGCCTTATTATCCTCTGGGGCCAACGTCCTGACTTTC.

The chain has TRBV9 and TRBJ2-7, with D maybe TRBD1 (6 bases). Trimming pared 5 bases from V and 7 bases from J, leaving 16 bases between. CDR3 length equals 13 residues. The germline V gene encodes CDR1 SGDLS and CDR2 YYNGEE. Here the CDR3 DNA reads TGTGCCAGCAGTCAAGGGACATTTACGGAGCAGTACTTC. Its translation: CASSQGTFTEQYF.

The chain is built from TRBV7-4 and TRBJ1-5, with a weak D call TRBD1 (5 bases). Germline CDR1 and CDR2: SGHVT and SQSDAQ. V lost 3 bases and J 3 bases, leaving 9 bases between the germline ends. CDR3 length: 14 residues. CDR3 bases: TGTGCCAGCAGCTTTGGGACCACCAATCAGCCCCAGCATTTT. Protein sequence: CASSFGTTNQPQHF. The full variable domain, with the rest looked up from reference TRBV7-4 and TRBJ1-5, is GAGVSQSPRYKVAKRGRDVALRCDSISGHVTLYWYRQTLGQGSEVLTYSQSDAQRDKSGRPSGRFSAERPERSVSTLKIQRTEQGDSAVYLCASSFGTTNQPQHFGDGTRLSIL.

This chain links TRBV11-2 with TRBJ2-3; perhaps TRBD1 as D (5 bases). V gave up 6 bases and J gave up 0 bases, with 10 bases separating them. Germline lookup yields CDR1 SGHAT and CDR2 FQNNGV. This CDR3 contains 14 residues. The DNA of the CDR3 is TGTGCCAGCAGGGCCAGGGCTAGCACAGATACGCAGTATTTT. As protein: CASRARASTDTQYF.

The J gene is TRBJ2-2, the V gene TRBV7-8; no definite D call. Germline CDR1 SGHVS, CDR2 FQNEAQ. V lost 2 bases, J lost 4 bases, and 5 bases lay in between. This CDR3 comprises 13 residues. The DNA of the CDR3 is TGTGCCAGCAGCTTATACAGCACCGGGGAGCTGTTTTTT. Translation: CASSLYSTGELFF.

The V and J genes are TRBV6-6 and TRBJ1-5; D remains ambiguous. The CDR3 spans 13 residues. Looked up from germline, CDR1 is MNHNY and CDR2 is SVGAGI (reference sequence). V dropped 7 bases and J dropped 5 bases, with 12 bases sitting between them. The CDR3 is CASTSQWDQPQHF. CDR3 sequence (DNA): TGTGCCAGCACCTCACAATGGGATCAGCCCCAGCATTTT.

The rearrangement links TRBV28 to TRBJ1-5, with a possible D match to TRBD1 (6 bases). With 7 bases removed from V and 2 bases from J, the gap between germline ends came to 18 bases. Germline lookup yields CDR1 MDHEN and CDR2 SYDVKM. The CDR3 covers 16 residues. CDR3 coding DNA: TGTGCCAGCACTCCTGAGGGAGAGGGGGGCAATCAGCCCCAGCATTTT. This translates into CASTPEGEGGNQPQHF.

This chain links TRBV18 with TRBJ1-2; 9 bases are shared with TRBD1. Germline loops: CDR1 KGHSH, CDR2 LQKENI. The CDR3 runs to 18 residues. V lost 1 base to trimming and J lost 6 bases; unmatched junction nucleotides: 15. CDR3 residues: CASSPLLGQGGSRDGYTF. CDR3 DNA sequence: TGTGCCAGCTCACCACTGTTGGGACAGGGAGGGTCCCGGGATGGCTACACCTTC.

V gene TRBV25-1 combines with J gene TRBJ2-1, with D unclear. This CDR3 is 15 amino acids long. V shed 0 bases and J shed 0 bases, with 6 bases lying between them. Looked up from germline, CDR1 is MGHDK and CDR2 is SYGVNS. The CDR3 protein is CASSEYESSYNEQFF. The CDR3 coding sequence is TGTGCCAGCAGTGAATATGAGAGCTCCTACAATGAGCAGTTCTTC.

The genes are TRBV12-5 and TRBJ1-1; 7 bases fit TRBD1. The CDR3 runs to 15 residues. V shed 7 bases and J 6 bases; nucleotides not matched to a gene: 14. CDR1 is LGHNT and CDR2 is FRNRAP in the germline V gene. DNA for the CDR3: TGTGCTAGTGCCCCCGCCCCCCCTACAGGGGCTGAAGCTTTCTTT. It is translated as CASAPAPPTGAEAFF.